These T cell receptor beta chains were read from a single sample in a study of identical twins. TCRdb re-called the 5' RACE reads through MiXCR, storing one row per CDR3 protein. This table has 500,000 or so distinct CDR3 sequences, less than 25% appearing once. This same sample was also taken into another study, of T cells expressing NK-cell markers.

Sequencing used CD4+ T cells sorted from blood. The receptors derive from a woman aged 18-30 years in good health. The CDR3 runs from the conserved cysteine through the conserved F or W. Each record gives: V gene, D gene, clone size, J gene, CDR3 protein, CDR3 DNA. The D gene is left open where the match is weak. Rows give clone size only sometimes, using once, few, many, or a class for an expanded clone.

>TRBV29-1|NA|few|TRBJ2-3
CSVEVQVSDTQYF
TGCAGCGTTGAAGTGCAGGTTTCAGATACGCAGTATTTT
>TRBV12-3/TRBV12-4|TRBD1|few|TRBJ1-2
CASKPGTGGFNYGYTF
TGTGCCAGCAAACCCGGGACAGGGGGATTCAACTATGGCTACACCTTC
>TRBV10-3|NA|few|TRBJ1-1
CAISAKQENTEAFF
TGTGCCATCAGCGCCAAACAAGAAAACACTGAAGCTTTCTTT
>TRBV5-6|NA|NA|TRBJ1-4
CAADDEEKLFF
TGTGCCGCTGACGACGAGGAAAAACTGTTTTTT
>TRBV5-1|NA|many|TRBJ2-1
CASSGSGTSYNEQFF
TGCGCCAGCAGCGGGTCCGGGACTTCATACAATGAGCAGTTCTTC
>TRBV7-8|TRBD2|few|TRBJ2-5
CASSSLAGAVGETQYF
TGTGCCAGCAGCTCACTAGCGGGGGCCGTTGGCGAGACCCAGTACTTC
>TRBV7-7|TRBD1|NA|TRBJ2-5
CASSPGTVETQYF
TGTGCTAGCAGCCCCGGGACAGTCGAGACCCAGTACTTC
>TRBV7-2|NA|NA|TRBJ2-2
CASSFQSAIGELFF
TGTGCCAGCAGCTTCCAAAGCGCGATCGGGGAGCTGTTTTTT
>TRBV12-3/TRBV12-4|NA|few|TRBJ2-7
CASSPGTDYEQYF
TGTGCCAGCAGTCCCGGGACTGACTACGAGCAGTACTTC
>TRBV12-3/TRBV12-4|NA|NA|TRBJ2-3
CASRPSSARGTDTQYF
TGTGCCAGCAGACCTTCTTCGGCCAGGGGCACAGATACGCAGTATTTT
>TRBV5-1|NA|NA|TRBJ2-7
CASSLGARTSGLEQYF
TGCGCCAGCAGCTTGGGGGCCCGGACGTCGGGCCTCGAGCAGTACTTC
>TRBV15|NA|NA|TRBJ2-5
CATSREKGVETQYF
TGTGCCACCAGCAGAGAAAAGGGGGTGGAGACCCAGTACTTC
>TRBV7-6|TRBD1|NA|TRBJ2-2
CASSSHPRDRGHSGELFF
TGTGCCAGCAGCTCACATCCCCGGGACAGGGGGCATAGCGGGGAGCTGTTTTTT
>TRBV5-1|NA|few|TRBJ2-1
CASSWAPGGGSSYNEQFF
TGCGCCAGCAGCTGGGCCCCGGGGGGCGGGAGCTCCTACAATGAGCAGTTCTTC
>TRBV20-1|TRBD1|few|TRBJ1-2
CSAREGTGYSYGYTF
TGCAGTGCTAGAGAAGGGACAGGGTATAGCTATGGCTACACCTTC
>TRBV10-3|NA|few|TRBJ1-6
CAIRAERGRINSPLHF
TGTGCCATCAGAGCGGAGAGAGGACGGATTAATTCACCCCTCCACTTT
>TRBV6-1|NA|NA|TRBJ2-7
CASSNTFSSYEQYF
TGTGCCAGCAGCAATACCTTCAGTTCCTACGAGCAGTACTTC
>TRBV5-6|TRBD2|few|TRBJ2-2
CASSLVAGVSVVGELFF
TGTGCCAGCAGCTTGGTTGCGGGAGTATCAGTGGTGGGGGAGCTGTTTTTT
>TRBV5-1|NA|NA|TRBJ1-6
CASSESGVVASPLHF
TGCGCCAGCAGCGAGTCCGGGGTAGTGGCCTCACCCCTCCACTTT
>TRBV12-1|NA|NA|TRBJ2-1
CASSLRDLRNHEQFF
TGTGCCAGCAGCCTCCGGGACCTAAGAAACCATGAGCAGTTCTTC
>TRBV12-3/TRBV12-4|NA|NA|TRBJ2-1
CASRGTPYNEQFF
TGTGCCAGCAGGGGGACTCCGTACAATGAGCAGTTCTTC
>TRBV7-9|NA|NA|TRBJ2-1
CASSLAGALNEQFF
TGTGCCAGCAGCTTAGCGGGGGCCCTCAATGAGCAGTTCTTC
>TRBV9|NA|NA|TRBJ1-1
CASRTKEGLHTEAFF
TGTGCCAGCAGAACCAAAGAGGGCTTACACACTGAAGCTTTCTTT
>TRBV20-1|TRBD1|few|TRBJ2-5
CSGGQAQETQYF
TGCAGTGGGGGACAGGCCCAAGAGACCCAGTACTTC
>TRBV20-1|NA|NA|TRBJ2-1
CSARDFREYNEQFF
TGCAGTGCTAGAGATTTCCGGGAGTATAATGAGCAGTTCTTC
>TRBV12-3/TRBV12-4|TRBD1|few|TRBJ1-6
CASSFDRVWSPLHF
TGTGCCAGCAGTTTTGACAGGGTTTGGTCACCCCTCCACTTT
>TRBV7-2|NA|NA|TRBJ1-2
CASSRIVSDYHNGYTF
TGTGCCAGCAGCCGGATCGTCTCAGATTATCATAATGGCTACACCTTC
>TRBV20-1|TRBD1|few|TRBJ1-4
CSARGRTGTPNEKLFF
TGCAGTGCTAGGGGCCGGACAGGGACTCCTAATGAAAAACTGTTTTTT
>TRBV29-1|NA|many|TRBJ2-7
CSVEDLSYEQYF
TGCAGCGTTGAAGATCTCTCCTACGAGCAGTACTTC
>TRBV20-1|NA|NA|TRBJ2-3
CSGTAAAKTDTQYF
TGCAGTGGCACAGCAGCGGCGAAAACAGATACGCAGTATTTT
>TRBV5-1|TRBD2|few|TRBJ2-1
CASSSSGGGDEQFF
TGCGCCAGCAGCTCTAGCGGGGGAGGGGATGAGCAGTTCTTC
>TRBV10-3|NA|NA|TRBJ1-2
CAITGEGYGYTF
TGTGCCATCACGGGGGAAGGGTATGGCTACACCTTC
>TRBV20-1|NA|few|TRBJ2-1
CSAQAGPSSYNEQFF
TGCAGTGCTCAAGCGGGCCCGAGCTCCTACAATGAGCAGTTCTTC
>TRBV6-5|NA|few|TRBJ2-7
CASSYKNEQYF
TGTGCCAGCAGTTACAAAAACGAGCAGTACTTC
>TRBV20-1|NA|NA|TRBJ1-1
CSARRGHSNTEAFF
TGCAGTGCTAGAAGAGGGCATTCGAACACTGAAGCTTTCTTT
>TRBV24-1|NA|few|TRBJ1-1
CATSPVVSGNHSTEAFF
TGTGCCACCAGTCCCGTCGTGTCGGGGAATCATTCCACTGAAGCTTTCTTT
>TRBV4-3|NA|NA|TRBJ2-1
CASSQGSLVWDNEQFF
TGCGCCAGCAGCCAAGGATCTCTAGTATGGGACAATGAGCAGTTCTTC
>TRBV5-6|NA|many|TRBJ2-3
CASSLGLPSTDTQYF
TGTGCCAGCAGCTTGGGACTCCCTAGCACAGATACGCAGTATTTT
>TRBV12-3/TRBV12-4|TRBD1|few|TRBJ2-3
CASSHTGEDTQYF
TGTGCCAGCAGTCATACAGGGGAAGATACGCAGTATTTT
>TRBV6-5|TRBD2|NA|TRBJ2-3
CASSYRNSGTADTQYF
TGTGCCAGCAGTTATCGAAATAGCGGGACGGCAGATACGCAGTATTTT